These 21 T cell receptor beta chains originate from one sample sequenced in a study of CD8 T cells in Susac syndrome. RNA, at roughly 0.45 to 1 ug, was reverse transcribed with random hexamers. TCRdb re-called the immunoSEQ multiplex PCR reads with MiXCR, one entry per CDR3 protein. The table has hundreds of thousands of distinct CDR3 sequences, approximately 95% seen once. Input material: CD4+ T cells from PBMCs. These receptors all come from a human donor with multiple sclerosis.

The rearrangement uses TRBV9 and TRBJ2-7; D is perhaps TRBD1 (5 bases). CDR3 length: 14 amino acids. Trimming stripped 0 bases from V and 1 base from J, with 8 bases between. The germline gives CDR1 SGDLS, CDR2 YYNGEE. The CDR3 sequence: CASSVGPGSYEQYF. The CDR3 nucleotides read TGTGCCAGCAGCGTAGGTCCAGGGTCCTACGAGCAGTACTTC.

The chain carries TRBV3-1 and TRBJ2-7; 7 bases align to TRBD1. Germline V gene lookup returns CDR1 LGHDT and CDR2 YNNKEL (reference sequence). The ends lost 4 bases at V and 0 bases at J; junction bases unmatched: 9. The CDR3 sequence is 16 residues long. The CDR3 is CASSRSSGQNSYEQYF. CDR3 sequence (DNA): TGTGCCAGCAGCCGTTCTTCGGGACAGAACTCCTACGAGCAGTACTTC.

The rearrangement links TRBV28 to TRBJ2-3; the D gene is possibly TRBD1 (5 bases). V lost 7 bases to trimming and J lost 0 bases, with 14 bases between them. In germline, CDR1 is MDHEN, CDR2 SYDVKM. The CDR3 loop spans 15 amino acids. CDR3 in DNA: TGTGCCAGCATGGGGCAGGAGATAAGCACAGATACGCAGTATTTT. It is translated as CASMGQEISTDTQYF.

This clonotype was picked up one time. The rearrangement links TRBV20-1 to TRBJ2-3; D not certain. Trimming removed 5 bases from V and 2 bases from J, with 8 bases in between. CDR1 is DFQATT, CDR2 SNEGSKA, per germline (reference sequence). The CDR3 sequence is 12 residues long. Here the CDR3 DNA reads TGCAGTGCTCCCTTAACCACAGATACGCAGTATTTT. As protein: CSAPLTTDTQYF.

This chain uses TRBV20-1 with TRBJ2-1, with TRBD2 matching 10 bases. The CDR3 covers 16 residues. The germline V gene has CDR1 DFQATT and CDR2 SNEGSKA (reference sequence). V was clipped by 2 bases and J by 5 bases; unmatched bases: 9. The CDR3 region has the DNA TGCAGTGCTAGAAGGAGCGGGAGGGCCCCTCACAATGAGCAGTTCTTC. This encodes CSARRSGRAPHNEQFF.

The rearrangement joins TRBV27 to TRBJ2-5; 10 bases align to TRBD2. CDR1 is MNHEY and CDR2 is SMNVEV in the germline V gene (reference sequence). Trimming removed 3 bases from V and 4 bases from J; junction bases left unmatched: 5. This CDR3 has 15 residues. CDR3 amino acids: CASSFGPSGRETQYF. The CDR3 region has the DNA TGTGCCAGCAGTTTCGGTCCTAGCGGGAGAGAGACCCAGTACTTC.

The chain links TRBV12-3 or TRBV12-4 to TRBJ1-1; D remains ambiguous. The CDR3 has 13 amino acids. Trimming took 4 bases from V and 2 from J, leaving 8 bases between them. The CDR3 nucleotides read TGTGCCAGCAGTTCCTTAGTTAACACTGAAGCTTTCTTT. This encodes CASSSLVNTEAFF.

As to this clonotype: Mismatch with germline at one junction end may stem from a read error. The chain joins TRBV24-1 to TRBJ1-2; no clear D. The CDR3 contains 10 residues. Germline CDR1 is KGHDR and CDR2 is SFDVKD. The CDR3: CATSTSRESF. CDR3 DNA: TGTGCCACCAGTACCTCCCGGGAGTCATTC.

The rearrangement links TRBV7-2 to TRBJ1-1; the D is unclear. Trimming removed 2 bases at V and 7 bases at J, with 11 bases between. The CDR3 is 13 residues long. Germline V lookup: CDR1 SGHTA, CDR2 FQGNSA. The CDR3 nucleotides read TGTGCCAGCAGCTTAACGGGATGGGGTGAAGCTTTCTTT. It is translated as CASSLTGWGEAFF.

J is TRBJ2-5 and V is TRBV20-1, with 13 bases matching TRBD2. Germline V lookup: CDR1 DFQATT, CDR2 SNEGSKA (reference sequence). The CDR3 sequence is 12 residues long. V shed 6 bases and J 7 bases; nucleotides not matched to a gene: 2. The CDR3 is CSARTSGGTQYF. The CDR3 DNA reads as TGCAGTGCCCGGACTAGCGGGGGGACCCAGTACTTC.

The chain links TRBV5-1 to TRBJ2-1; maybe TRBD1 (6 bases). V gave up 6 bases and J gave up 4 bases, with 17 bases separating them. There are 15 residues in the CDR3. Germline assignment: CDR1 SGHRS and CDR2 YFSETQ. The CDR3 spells CASTQKPGEYNEQFF. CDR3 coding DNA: TGCGCCAGCACCCAAAAACCAGGGGAATACAATGAGCAGTTCTTC.

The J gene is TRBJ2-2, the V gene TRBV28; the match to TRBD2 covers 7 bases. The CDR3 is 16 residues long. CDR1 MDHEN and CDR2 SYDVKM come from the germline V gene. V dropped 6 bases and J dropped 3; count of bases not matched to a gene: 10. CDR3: CASSKGLVFDTGELFF. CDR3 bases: TGTGCCAGCAGCAAAGGACTAGTGTTCGACACCGGGGAGCTGTTTTTT.

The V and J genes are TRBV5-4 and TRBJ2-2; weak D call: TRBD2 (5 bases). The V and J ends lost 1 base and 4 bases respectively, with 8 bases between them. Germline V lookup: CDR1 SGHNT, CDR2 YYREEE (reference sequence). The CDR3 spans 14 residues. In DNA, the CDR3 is TGTGCCAGCAGCTTGAGAGCGGCCACCGGGGAGCTGTTTTTT. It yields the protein CASSLRAATGELFF. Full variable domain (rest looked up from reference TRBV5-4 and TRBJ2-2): ETGVTQSPTHLIKTRGQQVTLRCSSQSGHNTVSWYQQALGQGPQFIFQYYREEENGRGNFPPRFSGLQFPNYSSELNVNALELDDSALYLCASSLRAATGELFFGEGSRLTVL.

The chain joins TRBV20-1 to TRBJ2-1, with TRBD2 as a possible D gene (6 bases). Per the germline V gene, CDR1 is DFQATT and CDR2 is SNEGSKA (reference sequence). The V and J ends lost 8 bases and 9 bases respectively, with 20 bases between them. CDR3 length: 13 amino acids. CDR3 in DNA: TGCAGTCTTCCCGGGCTAGCGTTCGGTGAGCAGTTCTTC. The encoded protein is CSLPGLAFGEQFF.

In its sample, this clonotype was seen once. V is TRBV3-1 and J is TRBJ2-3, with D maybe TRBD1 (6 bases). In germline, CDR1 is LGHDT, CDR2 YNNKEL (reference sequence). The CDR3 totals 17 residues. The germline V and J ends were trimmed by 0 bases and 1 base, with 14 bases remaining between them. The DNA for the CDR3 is TGTGCCAGCAGCCAAGATCCGCCGGGACAAGGCACAGATACGCAGTATTTT. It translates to CASSQDPPGQGTDTQYF.

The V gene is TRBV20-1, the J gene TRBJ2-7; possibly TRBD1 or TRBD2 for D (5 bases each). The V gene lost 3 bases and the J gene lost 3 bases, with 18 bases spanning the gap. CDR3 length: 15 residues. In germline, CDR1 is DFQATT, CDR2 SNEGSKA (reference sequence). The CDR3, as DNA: TGCAGTGCTAGTCCGCGCCTTAGGGGAGACTACGAGCAGTACTTC. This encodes CSASPRLRGDYEQYF.

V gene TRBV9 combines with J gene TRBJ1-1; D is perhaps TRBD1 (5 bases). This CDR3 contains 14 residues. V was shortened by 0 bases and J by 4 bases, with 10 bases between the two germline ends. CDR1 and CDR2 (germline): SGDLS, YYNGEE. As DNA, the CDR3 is TGTGCCAGCAGCGTAGTAAGCAGGGTCACTGAAGCTTTCTTT. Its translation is CASSVVSRVTEAFF.

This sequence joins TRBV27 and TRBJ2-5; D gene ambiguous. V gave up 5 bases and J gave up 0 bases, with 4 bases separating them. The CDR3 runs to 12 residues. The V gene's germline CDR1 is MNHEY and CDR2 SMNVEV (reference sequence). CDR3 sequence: CASSTHQETQYF. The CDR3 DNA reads TGTGCCAGCAGTACCCACCAAGAGACCCAGTACTTC.

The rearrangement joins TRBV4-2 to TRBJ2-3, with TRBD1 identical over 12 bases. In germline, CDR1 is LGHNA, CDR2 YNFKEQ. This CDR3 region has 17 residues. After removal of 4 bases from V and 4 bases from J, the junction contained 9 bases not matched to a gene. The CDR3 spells CASSRSGDRGRPDTQYF. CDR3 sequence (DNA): TGTGCCAGCAGCCGCTCGGGGGACAGGGGGCGTCCAGATACGCAGTATTTT.

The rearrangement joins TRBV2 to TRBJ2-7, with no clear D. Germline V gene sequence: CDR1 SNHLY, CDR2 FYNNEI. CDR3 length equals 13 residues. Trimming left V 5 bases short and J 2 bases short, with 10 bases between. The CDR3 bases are TGTGCCAGCAGTTTTAGATCTACCTACGAGCAGTACTTC. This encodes CASSFRSTYEQYF.

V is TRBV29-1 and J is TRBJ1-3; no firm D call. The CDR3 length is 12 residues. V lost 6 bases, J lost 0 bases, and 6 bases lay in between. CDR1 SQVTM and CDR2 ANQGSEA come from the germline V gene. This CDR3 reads CSVRISGNTIYF. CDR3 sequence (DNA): TGCAGCGTCCGGATCTCTGGAAACACCATATATTTT. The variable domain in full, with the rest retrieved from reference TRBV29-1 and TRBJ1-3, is SAVISQKPSRDICQRGTSLTIQCQVDSQVTMMFWYRQQPGQSLTLIATANQGSEATYESGFVIDKFPISRPNLTFSTLTVSNMSPEDSSIYLCSVRISGNTIYFGEGSWLTVV.